The rows below give T cell receptor beta chains drawn from one sample of a study of tumor-infiltrating lymphocytes in glioblastoma multiforme. MiXCR, run by TCRdb on the multiplex PCR reads, gives a single entry per CDR3 protein. This sample has approximately 10,000 distinct CDR3 sequences, with just over 65% found just once. Sequenced material: brain tumor tissue. Source of these receptors: a male donor with glioblastoma. Both conserved end residues are part of each CDR3. Fields, in order: D gene, J gene, V gene, clone size, CDR3 protein, CDR3 DNA. The D gene is left open where the match is weak. Clone size is shown for a subset of rows, as once, few, many or a class of expanded clone.

d_gene: TRBD1; j_gene: TRBJ2-7; v_gene: TRBV5-1; abundance: NA; CDR3aa: CASSLAGQPGDF; CDR3nt: TGCGCCAGCAGCTTGGCGGGACAGCCTGGGGACTTC
d_gene: TRBD2; j_gene: TRBJ2-3; v_gene: TRBV11-2; abundance: NA; CDR3aa: CASRPAGRTTDTQYF; CDR3nt: TGTGCCAGCCGACCAGCGGGGCGAACCACAGATACGCAGTATTTT
d_gene: NA; j_gene: TRBJ2-1; v_gene: TRBV11-2; abundance: NA; CDR3aa: CASSLNDYEQFF; CDR3nt: TGTGCCAGCAGCTTGAATGACTATGAGCAGTTCTTC
d_gene: NA; j_gene: TRBJ1-2; v_gene: TRBV20-1; abundance: many; CDR3aa: CSAREGFDGCTF; CDR3nt: TGCAGTGCTAGAGAAGGATTCGACGGCTGCACCTTC
d_gene: TRBD1; j_gene: TRBJ1-2; v_gene: TRBV29-1; abundance: medium-sized; CDR3aa: CSVEYRGYGYTF; CDR3nt: TGCAGCGTTGAATACAGGGGTTATGGCTACACCTTC
d_gene: TRBD2; j_gene: TRBJ2-7; v_gene: TRBV10-2; abundance: NA; CDR3aa: CPSSKLAGGPASYEQYF; CDR3nt: TGCCCCAGCAGCAAACTAGCGGGAGGGCCAGCCTCCTACGAGCAGTACTTC
d_gene: TRBD2; j_gene: TRBJ2-1; v_gene: TRBV24-1; abundance: many; CDR3aa: CATSALSGSDINEQFF; CDR3nt: TGTGCCACCAGTGCCCTTAGCGGGAGTGATATTAATGAGCAGTTCTTC
d_gene: NA; j_gene: TRBJ2-1; v_gene: TRBV6-6; abundance: NA; CDR3aa: CACSTNPRLSSNEQFF; CDR3nt: TGTGCCTGCAGTACGAATCCGAGACTATCCTCCAATGAGCAGTTCTTC
d_gene: TRBD2; j_gene: TRBJ2-1; v_gene: TRBV11-3; abundance: NA; CDR3aa: CVSSSGGEGGQFF; CDR3nt: TGTGTCAGCAGCTCGGGGGGGGAGGGTGGGCAGTTCTTC
d_gene: NA; j_gene: TRBJ1-2; v_gene: TRBV6-2/TRBV6-3; abundance: medium-sized; CDR3aa: CASSRDGEYGYTF; CDR3nt: TGTGCCAGCAGTCGGGACGGCGAATATGGCTACACCTTC
d_gene: NA; j_gene: TRBJ2-3; v_gene: TRBV5-1; abundance: once; CDR3aa: CASSLAIPQGDTHYF; CDR3nt: TGCGCCAGCAGCTTGGCTATCCCCCAAGGAGATACGCATTATTTT
d_gene: NA; j_gene: TRBJ2-7; v_gene: TRBV4-1; abundance: NA; CDR3aa: CASSQDGTYEQYF; CDR3nt: TGCGCCAGCAGCCAAGACGGAACCTACGAGCAATACTTC
d_gene: NA; j_gene: TRBJ2-3; v_gene: TRBV11-2; abundance: once; CDR3aa: CASKHNTDTQYF; CDR3nt: TGTGCCAGCAAGCACAACACAGATACGCAGTATTTT
d_gene: NA; j_gene: TRBJ2-5; v_gene: TRBV6-5; abundance: NA; CDR3aa: CASNTLTGAGPQYF; CDR3nt: TGTGCCAGCAACACGCTGACAGGCGCCGGGCCCCAGTACTTC
d_gene: TRBD2; j_gene: TRBJ2-5; v_gene: TRBV11-2; abundance: NA; CDR3aa: CASSRGLDLSMQETQYF; CDR3nt: TGTGCCAGCAGCCGCGGACTAGACCTATCAATGCAGGAGACCCAGTACTTC
d_gene: NA; j_gene: TRBJ2-7; v_gene: TRBV28; abundance: NA; CDR3aa: CASRSAHRDKRYEQYF; CDR3nt: TGTGCTAGCAGATCCGCCCACCGGGACAAGCGCTACGAGCAGTACTTC
d_gene: NA; j_gene: TRBJ2-3; v_gene: TRBV12-3/TRBV12-4; abundance: NA; CDR3aa: CASSLDSGSDTQYF; CDR3nt: TGTGCCAGCAGTTTAGACTCAGGGTCAGATACGCAGTATTTT
d_gene: NA; j_gene: TRBJ2-3; v_gene: TRBV20-1; abundance: medium-sized; CDR3aa: CSAAPRGLSTDTQYF; CDR3nt: TGCAGTGCCGCCCCCAGGGGTTTGAGCACAGATACGCAGTATTTT
d_gene: TRBD1; j_gene: TRBJ2-2; v_gene: TRBV4-2; abundance: NA; CDR3aa: CASSQGTGDTGELFF; CDR3nt: TGTGCCAGCAGCCAAGGGACAGGGGACACCGGGGAGCTGTTTTTT
d_gene: TRBD2; j_gene: TRBJ2-1; v_gene: TRBV29-1; abundance: NA; CDR3aa: CSVHGLAGANEQCF; CDR3nt: TGCAGCGTTCATGGACTAGCGGGAGCCAATGAGCAGTGCTTC
d_gene: NA; j_gene: TRBJ1-1; v_gene: TRBV11-2; abundance: NA; CDR3aa: CASSFKGGTEAFF; CDR3nt: TGTGCCAGCAGCTTTAAGGGTGGCACTGAAGCTTTCTTT
d_gene: NA; j_gene: TRBJ2-1; v_gene: TRBV29-1; abundance: NA; CDR3aa: CSAVQREPYHEQFF; CDR3nt: TGCAGCGCAGTCCAACGGGAGCCCTACCATGAGCAGTTCTTC
d_gene: TRBD2; j_gene: TRBJ2-1; v_gene: TRBV6-1; abundance: NA; CDR3aa: CASSQRSGINEQFF; CDR3nt: TGTGCCAGCAGTCAACGTAGCGGGATAAATGAGCAGTTCTTC
d_gene: TRBD2; j_gene: TRBJ2-7; v_gene: TRBV11-1; abundance: many; CDR3aa: CASSRTRGSVNEQYF; CDR3nt: TGTGCCAGCAGCAGGACTAGAGGGAGTGTCAACGAGCAGTATTTC
d_gene: TRBD2; j_gene: TRBJ2-1; v_gene: TRBV10-2; abundance: medium-sized; CDR3aa: CASSDLFSSGSNEQFF; CDR3nt: TGCGCCAGCAGTGACCTCTTCTCTAGCGGGAGCAATGAGCAGTTCTTC
d_gene: NA; j_gene: TRBJ2-1; v_gene: TRBV4-1; abundance: NA; CDR3aa: CASSHAVLGSDEQFF; CDR3nt: TGCGCCAGTAGCCATGCAGTACTGGGTTCGGATGAGCAGTTCTTT
d_gene: TRBD2; j_gene: TRBJ2-2; v_gene: TRBV4-1; abundance: NA; CDR3aa: CASQGLAGGYTGELFF; CDR3nt: TGCGCCAGCCAAGGACTAGCGGGAGGGTATACCGGGGAGCTGTTTTTT
d_gene: NA; j_gene: TRBJ1-1; v_gene: TRBV30; abundance: NA; CDR3aa: CAWSVQWAITEAVF; CDR3nt: TGTGCCTGGAGTGTACAGTGGGCGATCACTGAAGCTGTCTTT
d_gene: NA; j_gene: TRBJ1-2; v_gene: TRBV11-1; abundance: NA; CDR3aa: CASSPGGQSAYGYTF; CDR3nt: TGTGCCAGCAGCCCCGGGGGGCAGTCGGCCTATGGCTACACCTTC
d_gene: TRBD2; j_gene: TRBJ2-5; v_gene: TRBV11-3; abundance: NA; CDR3aa: CASSSYSSGNSGSRRENQYF; CDR3nt: TGTGCCAGCAGCTCTTACTCCTCCGGGAATAGCGGGAGCCGCCGAGAGAACCAGTACTTC
d_gene: NA; j_gene: TRBJ1-5; v_gene: TRBV4-2; abundance: NA; CDR3aa: CASSQDLSSNQPQHF; CDR3nt: TGTGCCAGCAGCCAAGACCTCAGTAGCAATCAGCCCCAGCATTTT
d_gene: NA; j_gene: TRBJ1-2; v_gene: TRBV29-1; abundance: few; CDR3aa: CNVERSQENGYTF; CDR3nt: TGCAACGTTGAGCGGTCGCAGGAGAATGGCTACACTTTC
d_gene: NA; j_gene: TRBJ1-5; v_gene: TRBV20-1; abundance: medium-sized; CDR3aa: CSASTGLQPQHF; CDR3nt: TGCAGTGCTAGTACAGGGTTGCAGCCCCAGCATTTT
d_gene: NA; j_gene: TRBJ2-7; v_gene: TRBV5-1; abundance: NA; CDR3aa: CPSSLKGTLGLVEQYF; CDR3nt: TGCCCCAGCAGCTTGAAAGGGACCCTAGGTCTGGTCGAGCAGTACTTC
d_gene: NA; j_gene: TRBJ2-2; v_gene: TRBV11-2; abundance: NA; CDR3aa: CASTPSFGQGLVVNTGELFF; CDR3nt: TGTGCCAGCACCCCCTCATTCGGCCAAGGGCTTGTGGTAAACACCGGGGAGCTTTTTTTT
d_gene: NA; j_gene: TRBJ1-5; v_gene: TRBV6-5; abundance: NA; CDR3aa: CASTSGSPSSNQPQHF; CDR3nt: TGTGCCAGCACCTCGGGGTCCCCTTCTAGCAATCAGCCCCAGCATTTT
d_gene: NA; j_gene: TRBJ2-3; v_gene: TRBV5-1; abundance: NA; CDR3aa: CASSRDLVDTQYF; CDR3nt: TGCGCCAGCAGCCGGGACTTGGTGGATACGCAGTATTTT
d_gene: NA; j_gene: TRBJ2-7; v_gene: TRBV20-1; abundance: NA; CDR3aa: CSARDSGSGAYEQYF; CDR3nt: TGCAGTGCTAGAGATTCGGGTAGCGGAGCCTACGAGCAGTACTTC
d_gene: NA; j_gene: TRBJ2-7; v_gene: TRBV20-1; abundance: few; CDR3aa: CSASGHSTPYAQYF; CDR3nt: TGCAGTGCTAGCGGACACTCAACCCCCTACGCGCAGTACTTC
d_gene: NA; j_gene: TRBJ2-7; v_gene: TRBV10-3; abundance: NA; CDR3aa: CAIRESEQEQYF; CDR3nt: TGTGCCATCAGAGAATCGGAACAGGAGCAGTACTTC
d_gene: TRBD2; j_gene: TRBJ2-4; v_gene: TRBV20-1; abundance: NA; CDR3aa: CSARDPDGGIRKAKNIQCF; CDR3nt: TGCAGTGCTAGAGACCCGGACGGGGGGATTCGGAAGGCCAAAAACATTCAGTGCTTC
d_gene: NA; j_gene: TRBJ2-7; v_gene: TRBV29-1; abundance: NA; CDR3aa: CRVLNPRSPRQYKQYF; CDR3nt: TGCAGGGTTCTCAATCCAAGGTCTCCCAGACAGTACAAGCAGTACTTC
d_gene: NA; j_gene: TRBJ2-7; v_gene: TRBV2; abundance: NA; CDR3aa: CASKDRPSREQYF; CDR3nt: TGTGCCAGCAAGGACAGGCCTTCCCGGGAGCAATACTTC
d_gene: NA; j_gene: TRBJ1-1; v_gene: TRBV6-6; abundance: medium-sized; CDR3aa: CASSSWTFNTEAFF; CDR3nt: TGTGCCAGCAGTTCCTGGACCTTTAACACTGAAGCTTTCTTT
d_gene: NA; j_gene: TRBJ2-5; v_gene: TRBV20-1; abundance: few; CDR3aa: CSTRSFVLGGFGETKYF; CDR3nt: TGCAGTACTAGATCCTTCGTGTTGGGGGGCTTCGGGGAGACCAAGTACTTC
d_gene: TRBD1; j_gene: TRBJ2-1; v_gene: TRBV11-2; abundance: once; CDR3aa: CASSLKGTGPYNEQFF; CDR3nt: TGTGCCAGCAGCTTAAAAGGGACAGGGCCCTACAATGAGCAGTTCTTC
d_gene: TRBD2; j_gene: TRBJ2-2; v_gene: TRBV11-2; abundance: NA; CDR3aa: CASTPSFGQGLAVNTEELFF; CDR3nt: TGTGCCAGCACCCCCTCATTCGGTCAAGGGCTAGCGGTAAACACCGAGGAGTTGTTTTTT
d_gene: TRBD1; j_gene: TRBJ1-6; v_gene: TRBV10-2; abundance: NA; CDR3aa: CVSSYDRGRNDSPLHF; CDR3nt: TGCGTCAGCAGTTACGACAGGGGGCGAAATGATTCACCCCTCCACTTT
d_gene: TRBD1; j_gene: TRBJ2-1; v_gene: TRBV28; abundance: NA; CDR3aa: CASSHRDRGRNEHFF; CDR3nt: TGTGCCAGCAGCCACCGGGACAGGGGGAGAAATGAGCATTTCTTC
d_gene: NA; j_gene: TRBJ2-1; v_gene: TRBV5-5; abundance: medium-sized; CDR3aa: CASRRVNEQFF; CDR3nt: TGTGCCAGCAGACGGGTCAATGAGCAGTTCTTC
d_gene: NA; j_gene: TRBJ2-7; v_gene: TRBV5-1; abundance: few; CDR3aa: CASSWEFGAGYEQYF; CDR3nt: TGCGCCAGCAGCTGGGAATTCGGGGCGGGGTACGAGCAGTACTTC
d_gene: NA; j_gene: TRBJ2-1; v_gene: TRBV24-1; abundance: NA; CDR3aa: CVTSDLEGLLHEQFF; CDR3nt: TGTGTCACCAGTGATTTGGAGGGACTCTTACATGAGCAGTTCTTC
d_gene: TRBD2; j_gene: TRBJ2-7; v_gene: TRBV6-2/TRBV6-3; abundance: NA; CDR3aa: CASSRLAGAYEQYF; CDR3nt: TGTGCCAGCAGTCGACTAGCGGGGGCCTACGAGCAGTACTTC
d_gene: NA; j_gene: TRBJ2-7; v_gene: TRBV12-5; abundance: NA; CDR3aa: CASAPRGDPYYEQYF; CDR3nt: TGTGCTAGTGCCCCCCGCGGGGACCCGTATTACGAGCAGTACTTC
d_gene: NA; j_gene: TRBJ2-7; v_gene: TRBV28; abundance: many; CDR3aa: CASSLMGDEQYF; CDR3nt: TGTGCCAGCAGTTTAATGGGGGACGAGCAGTACTTC
d_gene: TRBD2; j_gene: TRBJ2-1; v_gene: TRBV6-5; abundance: NA; CDR3aa: CASSLGTSGISSYNEQSF; CDR3nt: TGTGCCAGCAGCCTTGGGACTAGCGGGATCTCCTCCTACAATGAGCAGTCCTTC
d_gene: NA; j_gene: TRBJ2-7; v_gene: TRBV11-1; abundance: NA; CDR3aa: CANSTRQGGEQYF; CDR3nt: TGTGCCAACAGCACTCGTCAGGGTGGTGAGCAGTACTTC
d_gene: NA; j_gene: TRBJ2-2; v_gene: TRBV11-1; abundance: NA; CDR3aa: CASSLSRFGELFF; CDR3nt: TGTGCCAGCAGCTTATCGAGGTTCGGGGAGCTGTTTTTT
d_gene: NA; j_gene: TRBJ2-5; v_gene: TRBV4-1; abundance: NA; CDR3aa: CASSQESLTQYF; CDR3nt: TGCGCCAGCAGCCAAGAGTCCCTCACCCAGTACTTC
d_gene: NA; j_gene: TRBJ1-1; v_gene: TRBV6-6; abundance: NA; CDR3aa: CASSYLADDEAFF; CDR3nt: TGTGCCAGCAGTTACTTGGCGGACGATGAAGCTTTCTTT